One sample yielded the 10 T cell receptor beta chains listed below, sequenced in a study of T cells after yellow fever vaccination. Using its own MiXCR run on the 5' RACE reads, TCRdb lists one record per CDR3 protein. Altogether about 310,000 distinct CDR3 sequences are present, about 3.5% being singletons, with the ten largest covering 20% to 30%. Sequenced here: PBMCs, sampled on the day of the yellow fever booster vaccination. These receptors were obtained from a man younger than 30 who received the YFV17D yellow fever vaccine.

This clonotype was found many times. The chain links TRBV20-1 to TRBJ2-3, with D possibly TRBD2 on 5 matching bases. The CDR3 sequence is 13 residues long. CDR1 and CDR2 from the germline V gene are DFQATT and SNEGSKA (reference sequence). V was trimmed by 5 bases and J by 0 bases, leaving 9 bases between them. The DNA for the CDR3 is TGCAGTGCTCTCAGGACTAGCACAGATACGCAGTATTTT. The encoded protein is CSALRTSTDTQYF.

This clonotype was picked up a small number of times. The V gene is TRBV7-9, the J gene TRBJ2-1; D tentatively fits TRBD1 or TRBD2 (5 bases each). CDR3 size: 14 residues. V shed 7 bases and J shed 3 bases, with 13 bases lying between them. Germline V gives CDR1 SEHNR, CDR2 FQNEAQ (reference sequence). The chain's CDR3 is CASIRDASYNEQFF. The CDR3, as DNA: TGTGCCAGCATCCGGGACGCCAGCTACAATGAGCAGTTCTTC.

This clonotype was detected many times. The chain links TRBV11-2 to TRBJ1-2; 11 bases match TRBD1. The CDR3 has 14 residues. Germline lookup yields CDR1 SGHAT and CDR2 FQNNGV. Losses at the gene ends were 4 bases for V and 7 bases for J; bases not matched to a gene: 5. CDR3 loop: CASSSGQGEGGYTF. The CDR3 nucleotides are TGTGCCAGCAGCTCGGGACAGGGGGAAGGTGGCTACACCTTC.

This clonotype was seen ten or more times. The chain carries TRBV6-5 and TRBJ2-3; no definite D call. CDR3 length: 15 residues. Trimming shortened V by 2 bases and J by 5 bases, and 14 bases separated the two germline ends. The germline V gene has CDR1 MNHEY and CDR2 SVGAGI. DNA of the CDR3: TGTGCCAGCAGTTACAGCTTTGGTCCTCTAGATACGCAGTATTTT. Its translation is CASSYSFGPLDTQYF.

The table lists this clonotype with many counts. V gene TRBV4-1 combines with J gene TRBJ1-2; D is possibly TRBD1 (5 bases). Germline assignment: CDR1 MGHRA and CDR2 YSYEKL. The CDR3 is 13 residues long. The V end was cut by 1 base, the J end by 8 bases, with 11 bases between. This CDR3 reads CASSQVGGWGYTF. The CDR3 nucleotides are TGCGCCAGCAGCCAAGTTGGGGGGTGGGGCTACACCTTC.

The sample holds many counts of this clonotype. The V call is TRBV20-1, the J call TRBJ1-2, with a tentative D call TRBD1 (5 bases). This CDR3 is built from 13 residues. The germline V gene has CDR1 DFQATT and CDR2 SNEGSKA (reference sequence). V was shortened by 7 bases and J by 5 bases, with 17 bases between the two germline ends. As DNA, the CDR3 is TGCAGTGTAGGCGGAGGGGTCATTTATGGCTACACCTTC. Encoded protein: CSVGGGVIYGYTF.

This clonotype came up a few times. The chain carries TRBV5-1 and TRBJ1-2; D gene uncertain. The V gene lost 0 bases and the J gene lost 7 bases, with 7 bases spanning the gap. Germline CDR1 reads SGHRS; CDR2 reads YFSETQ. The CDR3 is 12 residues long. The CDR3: CASSLESGGYTF. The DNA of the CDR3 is TGCGCCAGCAGCTTGGAATCAGGTGGCTACACCTTC.

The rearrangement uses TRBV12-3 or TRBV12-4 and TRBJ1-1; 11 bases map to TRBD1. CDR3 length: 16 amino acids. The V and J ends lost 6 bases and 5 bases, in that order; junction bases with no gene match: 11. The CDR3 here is CASRIRSGTGGTEAFF. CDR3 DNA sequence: TGTGCCAGCAGAATAAGGTCCGGGACAGGGGGTACTGAAGCTTTCTTT.

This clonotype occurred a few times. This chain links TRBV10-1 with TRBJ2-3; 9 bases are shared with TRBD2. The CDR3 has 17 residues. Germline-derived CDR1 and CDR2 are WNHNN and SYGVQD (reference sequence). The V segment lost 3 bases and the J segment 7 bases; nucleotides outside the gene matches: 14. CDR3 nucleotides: TGCGCCAGCAGTGACCCGTCGGCTAGCGGGGCCTCCAATACGCAGTATTTT. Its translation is CASSDPSASGASNTQYF.

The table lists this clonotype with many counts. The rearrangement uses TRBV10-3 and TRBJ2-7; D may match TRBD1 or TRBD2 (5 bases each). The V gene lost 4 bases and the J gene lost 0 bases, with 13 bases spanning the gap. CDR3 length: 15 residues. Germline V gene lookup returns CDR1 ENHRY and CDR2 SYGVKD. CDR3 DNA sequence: TGTGCCATCAGTGGAGGGGCAGAAAGCTCCTACGAGCAGTACTTC. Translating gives CAISGGAESSYEQYF.